This record looks at one TCR beta chain sequence and its context. Its antigen remains unidentified. Measured with immunoSEQ multiplex PCR; TCRdb has only the in-frame clones, and not every one. Among roughly 180,000 clones, 70% to 85% were seen once, and the ten largest hold about 4.5%. Germline assignment: CDR1 LNHDA and CDR2 SQIVND (reference sequence). With V trimmed by 7 bases and J by 0 bases, 4 bases remained unmatched. There are 14 residues in the CDR3. This entry belongs to a study of cytotoxic CD8 clonotypes in ibrutinib-treated CLL. The overall study: Sequenced samples delivered averages of around 250,000 productive templates and around 90,000 productive rearrangements. Study-level findings and limits: While tracking circulating CD8+ T-cell counts, baseline clonality exceeded that of age-matched healthy donors. Investigators sampled sustained-remission and progressing patients at differing times.

This material consisted of PBMCs, taken after 24 months of ibrutinib treatment. This chain links TRBV19 with TRBJ1-1; 8 bases match TRBD1. The source is a human donor with chronic lymphocytic leukemia. DNA of the CDR3: TGTGCCAGTAAAGGGGACAGGTTGAACACTGAAGCTTTCTTT. Translated, it gives CASKGDRLNTEAFF. The full variable domain, rest sourced from reference TRBV19 and TRBJ1-1, is DGGITQSPKYLFRKEGQNVTLSCEQNLNHDAMYWYRQDPGQGLRLIYYSQIVNDFQKGDIAEGYSVSREKKESFPLTVTSAQKNPTAFYLCASKGDRLNTEAFFGQGTRLTVV.